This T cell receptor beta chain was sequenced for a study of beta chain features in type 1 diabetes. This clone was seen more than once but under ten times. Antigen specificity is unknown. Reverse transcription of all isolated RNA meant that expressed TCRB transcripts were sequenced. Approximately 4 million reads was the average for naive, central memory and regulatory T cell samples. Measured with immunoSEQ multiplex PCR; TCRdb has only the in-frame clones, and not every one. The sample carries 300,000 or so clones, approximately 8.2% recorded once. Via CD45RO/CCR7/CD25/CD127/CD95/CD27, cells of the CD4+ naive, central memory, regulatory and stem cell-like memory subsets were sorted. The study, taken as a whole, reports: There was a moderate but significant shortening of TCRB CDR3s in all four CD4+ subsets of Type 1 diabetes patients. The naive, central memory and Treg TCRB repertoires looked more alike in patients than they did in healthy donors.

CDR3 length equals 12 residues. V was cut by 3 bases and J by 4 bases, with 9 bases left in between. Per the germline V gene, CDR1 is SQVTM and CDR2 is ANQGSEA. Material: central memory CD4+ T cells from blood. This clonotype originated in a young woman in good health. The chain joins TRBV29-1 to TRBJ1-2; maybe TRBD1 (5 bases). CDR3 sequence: CSVEAGTYGYTF. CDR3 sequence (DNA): TGCAGCGTTGAGGCAGGGACCTATGGCTACACCTTC.